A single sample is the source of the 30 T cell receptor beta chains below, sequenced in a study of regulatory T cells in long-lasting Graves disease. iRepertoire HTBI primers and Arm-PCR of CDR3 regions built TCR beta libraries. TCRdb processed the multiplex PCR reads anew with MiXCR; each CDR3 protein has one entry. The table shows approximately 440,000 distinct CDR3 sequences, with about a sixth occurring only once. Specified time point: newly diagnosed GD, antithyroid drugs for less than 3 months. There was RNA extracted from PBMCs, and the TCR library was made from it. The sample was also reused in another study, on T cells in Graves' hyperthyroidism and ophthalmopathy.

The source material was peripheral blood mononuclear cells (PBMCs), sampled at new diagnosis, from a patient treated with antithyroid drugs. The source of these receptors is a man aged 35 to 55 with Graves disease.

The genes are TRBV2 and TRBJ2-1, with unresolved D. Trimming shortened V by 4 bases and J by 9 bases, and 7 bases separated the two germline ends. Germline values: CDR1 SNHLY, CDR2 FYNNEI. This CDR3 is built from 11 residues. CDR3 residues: CASSGRTEQFF. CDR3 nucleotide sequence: TGTGCCAGCAGTGGCCGGACTGAGCAGTTCTTC.

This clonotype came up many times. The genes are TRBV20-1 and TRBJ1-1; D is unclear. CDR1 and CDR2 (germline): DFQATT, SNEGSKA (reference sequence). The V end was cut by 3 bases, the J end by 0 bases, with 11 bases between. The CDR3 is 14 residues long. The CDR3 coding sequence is TGCAGTGCTAGCGAGACCGGCATGAACACTGAAGCTTTCTTT. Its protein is CSASETGMNTEAFF.

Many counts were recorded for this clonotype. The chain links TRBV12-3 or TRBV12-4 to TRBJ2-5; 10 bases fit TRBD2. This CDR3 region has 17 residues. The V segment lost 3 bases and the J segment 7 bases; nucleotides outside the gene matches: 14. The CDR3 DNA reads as TGTGCCAGCAGTTTTGAGGCTAGCGGGAGTTTAGTGGGGACCCAGTACTTC. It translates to CASSFEASGSLVGTQYF.

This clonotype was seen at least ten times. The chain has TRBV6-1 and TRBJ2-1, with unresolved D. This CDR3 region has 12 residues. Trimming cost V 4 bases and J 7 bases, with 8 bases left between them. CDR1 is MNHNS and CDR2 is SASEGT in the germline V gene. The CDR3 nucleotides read TGTGCCAGCAGTGCTATATGGAATGAGCAGTTCTTC. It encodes CASSAIWNEQFF.

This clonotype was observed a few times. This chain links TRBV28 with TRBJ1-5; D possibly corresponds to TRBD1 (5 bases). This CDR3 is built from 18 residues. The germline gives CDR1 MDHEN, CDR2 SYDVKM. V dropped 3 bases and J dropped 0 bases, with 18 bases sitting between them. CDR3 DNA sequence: TGTGCCAGCAGTTTTCCCCAGGGCAGACCCTATAGCAATCAGCCCCAGCATTTT. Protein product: CASSFPQGRPYSNQPQHF. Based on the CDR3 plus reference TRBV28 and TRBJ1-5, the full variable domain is DVKVTQSSRYLVKRTGEKVFLECVQDMDHENMFWYRQDPGLGLRLIYFSYDVKMKEKGDIPEGYSVSREKKERFSLILESASTNQTSMYLCASSFPQGRPYSNQPQHFGDGTRLSIL.

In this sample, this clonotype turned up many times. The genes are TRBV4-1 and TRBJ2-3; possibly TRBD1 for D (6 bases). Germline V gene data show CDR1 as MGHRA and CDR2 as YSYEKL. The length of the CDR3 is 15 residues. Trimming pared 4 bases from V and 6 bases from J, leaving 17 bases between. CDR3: CASSPAGTQGDTQYF. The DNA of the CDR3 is TGCGCCAGCAGCCCCGCCGGGACCCAGGGGGATACGCAGTATTTT.

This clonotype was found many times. The CDR3 DNA reads as TGTGCCAGCAGCAGGACAGGGGGCGGTCAGCCCCAGCATTTT. It is translated as CASSRTGGGQPQHF. The gene calls are TRBV9 and TRBJ1-5; 11 bases line up with TRBD1. J gave up 6 bases and V 4 bases, and 3 bases lay outside the gene matches. Germline CDR1 is SGDLS and CDR2 is YYNGEE. The CDR3 extends over 14 amino acids.

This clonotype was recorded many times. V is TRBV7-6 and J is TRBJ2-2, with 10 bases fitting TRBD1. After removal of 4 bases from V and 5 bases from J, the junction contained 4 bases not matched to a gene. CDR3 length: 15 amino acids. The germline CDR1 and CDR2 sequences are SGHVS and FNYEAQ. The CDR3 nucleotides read TGTGCCAGCAGCTCTCAGGACAGGGGGACCGGGGAGCTGTTTTTT. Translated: CASSSQDRGTGELFF.

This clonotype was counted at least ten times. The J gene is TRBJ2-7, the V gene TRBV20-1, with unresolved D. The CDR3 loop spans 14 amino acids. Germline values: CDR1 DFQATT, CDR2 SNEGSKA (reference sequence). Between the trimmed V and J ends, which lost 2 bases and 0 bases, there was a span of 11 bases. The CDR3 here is CSARPTTSSYEQYF. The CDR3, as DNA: TGCAGTGCTAGACCCACCACGTCCTCCTACGAGCAGTACTTC.

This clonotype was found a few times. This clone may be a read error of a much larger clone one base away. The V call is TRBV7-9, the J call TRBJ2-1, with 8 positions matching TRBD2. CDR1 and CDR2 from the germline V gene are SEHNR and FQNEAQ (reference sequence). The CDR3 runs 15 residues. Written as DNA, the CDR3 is TGTGCCAGCAGCTTACGAGCGGGAGCGTACAATGGGCAGTTCTTC. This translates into CASSLRAGAYNGQFF.

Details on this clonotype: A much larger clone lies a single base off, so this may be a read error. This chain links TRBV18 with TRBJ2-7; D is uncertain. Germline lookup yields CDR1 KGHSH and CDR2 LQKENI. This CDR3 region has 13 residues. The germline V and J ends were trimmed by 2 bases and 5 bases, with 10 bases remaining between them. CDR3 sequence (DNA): TGTGCCAGCTCACCAACATTCGACAACGAGCAGTACTTC. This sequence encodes CASSPTFDNEQYF.

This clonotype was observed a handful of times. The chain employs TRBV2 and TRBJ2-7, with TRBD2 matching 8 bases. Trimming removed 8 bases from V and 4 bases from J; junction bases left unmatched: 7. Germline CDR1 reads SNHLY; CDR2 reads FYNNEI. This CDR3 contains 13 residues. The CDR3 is CASVSGSGYEQYF. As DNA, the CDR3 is TGTGCCAGCGTCAGCGGGAGCGGATACGAGCAGTACTTC.

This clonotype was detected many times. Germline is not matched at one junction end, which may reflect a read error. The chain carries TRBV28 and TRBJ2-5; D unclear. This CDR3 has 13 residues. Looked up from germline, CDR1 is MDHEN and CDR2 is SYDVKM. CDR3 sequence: CASSFRDQETQYF. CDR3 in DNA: TGCGCCAGCAGCTTTCGGGACCAAGAGACCCAGTACTTC. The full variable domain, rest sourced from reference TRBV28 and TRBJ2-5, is DVKVTQSSRYLVKRTGEKVFLECVQDMDHENMFWYRQDPGLGLRLIYFSYDVKMKEKGDIPEGYSVSREKKERFSLILESASTNQTSMYLCASSFRDQETQYFGPGTRLLVL.

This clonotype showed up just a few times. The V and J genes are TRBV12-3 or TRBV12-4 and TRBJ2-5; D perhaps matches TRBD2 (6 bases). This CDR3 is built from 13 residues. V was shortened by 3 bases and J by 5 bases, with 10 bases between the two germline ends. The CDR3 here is CASSFGGRETQYF. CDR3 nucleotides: TGTGCCAGCAGTTTCGGGGGTCGGGAGACCCAGTACTTC.

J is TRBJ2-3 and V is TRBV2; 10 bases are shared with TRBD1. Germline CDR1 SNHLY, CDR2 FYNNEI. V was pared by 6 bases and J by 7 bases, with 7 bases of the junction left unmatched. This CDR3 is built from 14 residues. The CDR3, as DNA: TGTGCCAGCAGAAGGGGACAGGGGACCCATACGCAGTATTTT. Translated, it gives CASRRGQGTHTQYF.

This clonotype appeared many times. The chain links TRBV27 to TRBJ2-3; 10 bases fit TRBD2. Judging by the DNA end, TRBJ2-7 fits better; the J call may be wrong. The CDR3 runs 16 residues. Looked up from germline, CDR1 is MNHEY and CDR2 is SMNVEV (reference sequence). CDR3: CASSLWLAGAGYEQYF. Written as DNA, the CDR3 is TGTGCCAGCAGTTTATGGCTAGCGGGAGCCGGCTACGAGCAGTACTTC.

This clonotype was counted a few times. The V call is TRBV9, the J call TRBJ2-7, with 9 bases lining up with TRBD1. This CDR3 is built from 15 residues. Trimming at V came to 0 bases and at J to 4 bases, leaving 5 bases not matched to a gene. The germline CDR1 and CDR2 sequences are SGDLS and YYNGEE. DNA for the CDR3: TGTGCCAGCAGCGTAGGGGGACAGGGCGCGTACGAGCAGTACTTC. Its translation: CASSVGGQGAYEQYF.

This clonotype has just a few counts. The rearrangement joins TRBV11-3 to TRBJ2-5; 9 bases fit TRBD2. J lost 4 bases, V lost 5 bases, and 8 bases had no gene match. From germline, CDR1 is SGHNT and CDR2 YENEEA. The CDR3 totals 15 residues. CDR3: CASSDPGLALETQYF. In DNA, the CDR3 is TGTGCCAGCAGCGACCCGGGACTAGCATTAGAGACCCAGTACTTC.

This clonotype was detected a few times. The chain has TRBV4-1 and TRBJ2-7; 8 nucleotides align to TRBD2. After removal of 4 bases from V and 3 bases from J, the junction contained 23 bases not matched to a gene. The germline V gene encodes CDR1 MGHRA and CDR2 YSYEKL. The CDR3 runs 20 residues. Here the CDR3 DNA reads TGCGCCAGCAGCCGATTATCCGGGACTAGGTTCACAGTGGGGGACTACGAGCAGTACTTC. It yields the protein CASSRLSGTRFTVGDYEQYF.

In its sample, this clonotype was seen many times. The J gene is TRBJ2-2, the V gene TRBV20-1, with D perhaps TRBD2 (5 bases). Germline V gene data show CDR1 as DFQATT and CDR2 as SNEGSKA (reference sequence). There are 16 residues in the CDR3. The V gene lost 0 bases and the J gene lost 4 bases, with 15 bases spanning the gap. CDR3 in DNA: TGCAGTGCTAGAGATCGGGTGGGAGTGCGCACCGGGGAGCTGTTTTTT. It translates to CSARDRVGVRTGELFF.

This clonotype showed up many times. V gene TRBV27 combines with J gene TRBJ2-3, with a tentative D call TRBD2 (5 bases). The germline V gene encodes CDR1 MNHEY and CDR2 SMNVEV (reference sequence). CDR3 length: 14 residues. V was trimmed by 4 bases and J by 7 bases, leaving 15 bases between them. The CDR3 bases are TGTGCCAGCAGTTCTGACGGGAACCGGTATACGCAGTATTTT. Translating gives CASSSDGNRYTQYF.

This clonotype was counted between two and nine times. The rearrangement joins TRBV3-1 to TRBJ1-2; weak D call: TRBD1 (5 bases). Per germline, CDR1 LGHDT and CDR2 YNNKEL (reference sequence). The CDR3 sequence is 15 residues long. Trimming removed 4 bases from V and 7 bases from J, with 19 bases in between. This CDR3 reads CASSPPPGTGIGYTF. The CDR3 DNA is TGTGCCAGCAGCCCCCCCCCCGGGACGGGAATTGGCTACACCTTC.

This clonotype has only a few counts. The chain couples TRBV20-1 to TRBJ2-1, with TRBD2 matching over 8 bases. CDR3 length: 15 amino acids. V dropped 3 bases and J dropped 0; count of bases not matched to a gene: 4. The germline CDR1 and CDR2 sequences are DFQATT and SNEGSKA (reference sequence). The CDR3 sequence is CSARSGGSSYNEQFF. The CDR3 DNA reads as TGCAGTGCTAGGAGCGGGGGCAGCTCCTACAATGAGCAGTTCTTC.

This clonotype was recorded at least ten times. The CDR3 sequence: CSAAERDYEQYF. CDR3 bases: TGCAGTGCTGCCGAGCGCGACTACGAGCAGTACTTC. The chain links TRBV20-1 to TRBJ2-7; unclear D gene. Germline V CDR1 and CDR2: DFQATT, SNEGSKA (reference sequence). Trimming stripped 5 bases from V and 3 bases from J, with 11 bases between. The CDR3 length is 12 residues.

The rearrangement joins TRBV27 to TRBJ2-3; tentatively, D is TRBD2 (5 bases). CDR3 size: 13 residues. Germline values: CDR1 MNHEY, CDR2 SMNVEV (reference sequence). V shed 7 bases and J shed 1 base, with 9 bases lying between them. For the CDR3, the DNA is TGTGCCAGCATGAGTAGCGGCACAGATACGCAGTATTTT. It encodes CASMSSGTDTQYF.

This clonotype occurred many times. In DNA, the CDR3 is TGTGCCTGGAGTCCCCCTTTTGGTTTCGGCGAGCAGTACTTC. It encodes CAWSPPFGFGEQYF. The chain recombines TRBV30 with TRBJ2-7; unclear D gene. Trimming stripped 2 bases from V and 6 bases from J, with 17 bases between. Germline V gene lookup returns CDR1 GTSNPN and CDR2 SVGIG (reference sequence). The CDR3 runs to 14 residues.

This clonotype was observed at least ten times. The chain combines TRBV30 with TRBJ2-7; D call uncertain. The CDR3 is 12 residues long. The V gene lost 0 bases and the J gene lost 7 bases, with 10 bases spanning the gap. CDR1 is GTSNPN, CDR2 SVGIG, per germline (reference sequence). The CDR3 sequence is CAWSVRMAEQYF. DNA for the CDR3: TGTGCCTGGAGTGTACGTATGGCGGAGCAGTACTTC. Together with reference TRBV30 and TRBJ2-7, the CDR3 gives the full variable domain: SQTIHQWPATLVQPVGSPLSLECTVEGTSNPNLYWYRQAAGRGLQLLFYSVGIGQISSEVPQNLSASRPQDRQFILSSKKLLLSDSGFYLCAWSVRMAEQYFGPGTRLTVT.

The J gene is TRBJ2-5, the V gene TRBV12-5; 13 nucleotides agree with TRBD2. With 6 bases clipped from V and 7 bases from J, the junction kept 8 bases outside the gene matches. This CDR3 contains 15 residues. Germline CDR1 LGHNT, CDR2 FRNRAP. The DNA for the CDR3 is TGTGCTAGTGGGCCTGGACTAGCGGGAGTTGGGACCCAGTACTTC. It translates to CASGPGLAGVGTQYF.

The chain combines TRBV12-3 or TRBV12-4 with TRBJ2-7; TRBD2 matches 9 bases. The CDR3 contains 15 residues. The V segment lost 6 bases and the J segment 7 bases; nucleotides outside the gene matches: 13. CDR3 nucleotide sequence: TGTGCCAGCAGATGGGCCGCGGGGGGGCGAGGTGAGCAGTACTTC. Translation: CASRWAAGGRGEQYF.

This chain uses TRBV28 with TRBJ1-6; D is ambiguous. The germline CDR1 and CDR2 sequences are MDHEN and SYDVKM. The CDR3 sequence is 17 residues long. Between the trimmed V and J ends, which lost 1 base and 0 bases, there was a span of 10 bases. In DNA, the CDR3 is TGTGCCAGCAGTTTATCGAGGCGGAGCTCCTATAATTCACCCCTCCACTTT. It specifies CASSLSRRSSYNSPLHF.